These 7 T cell receptor beta chains came from one sample sequenced in a study of CD8 T cells in Susac syndrome. Random hexamers primed reverse transcription of about 0.45 to 1 ug RNA. TCRdb re-derived calls from the immunoSEQ multiplex PCR reads in MiXCR, one entry per CDR3 protein. The sample has about 300,000 distinct CDR3 sequences; over 75% are singletons. The sequencing sample was made of CD8+ T cells from PBMCs. The receptor set was obtained from a human donor with multiple sclerosis.

J is TRBJ2-1 and V is TRBV6-1, with 9 bases matching TRBD2. There are 18 residues in the CDR3. Trimming cost V 6 bases and J 1 base; bases outside gene matches: 13. In germline, CDR1 is MNHNS, CDR2 SASEGT. CDR3: CASSSRASGINSYNEQFF. The CDR3 DNA follows: TGTGCCAGCAGCTCCCGGGCTAGCGGGATAAATTCCTACAATGAGCAGTTCTTC.

V gene TRBV6-1 combines with J gene TRBJ2-2, with 8 bases matching TRBD2. The CDR3 length is 13 residues. Germline V lookup: CDR1 MNHNS, CDR2 SASEGT. With V trimmed by 11 bases and J by 5 bases, 7 bases remained unmatched. Written as DNA, the CDR3 is TGTGCCGGGGGACTAGAGGGAACCGGGGAGCTGTTTTTT. This gives the protein CAGGLEGTGELFF.

The chain joins TRBV27 to TRBJ2-1; 10 bases agree with TRBD2. The junction had 10 bases not matched to a gene; V was cut back by 5 bases and J by 6 bases. The V gene's germline CDR1 is MNHEY and CDR2 SMNVEV (reference sequence). The CDR3 is 16 amino acids. CDR3 residues: CASSVLSSGGLNEQFF. The CDR3 bases are TGTGCCAGCAGTGTCCTGTCTAGCGGGGGACTCAATGAGCAGTTCTTC.

This clonotype was counted a single time. The gene calls are TRBV28 and TRBJ1-4, with TRBD1 as a possible D gene (6 bases). The CDR3 runs to 16 residues. Per the germline V gene, CDR1 is MDHEN and CDR2 is SYDVKM. Deletions cut 3 bases from V and 0 bases from J, with 11 bases between. In nucleotides, the CDR3 is TGTGCCAGCAGTTTGGTGCAGGGGTCAACTAATGAAAAACTGTTTTTT. Translating gives CASSLVQGSTNEKLFF.

This chain links TRBV20-1 with TRBJ1-2; D is perhaps TRBD1 (6 bases). Per the germline V gene, CDR1 is DFQATT and CDR2 is SNEGSKA (reference sequence). V gave up 0 bases and J gave up 2 bases, with 13 bases separating them. The CDR3 has 15 amino acids. The CDR3 DNA follows: TGCAGTGCTAGAGACCAACCTACAGGGAACTATGGCTACACCTTC. This gives the protein CSARDQPTGNYGYTF.

J is TRBJ1-1 and V is TRBV27, with D tentatively TRBD1 (6 bases). CDR3 length equals 15 residues. Trimming shortened V by 5 bases and J by 4 bases, and 17 bases separated the two germline ends. CDR1 and CDR2 (germline): MNHEY, SMNVEV (reference sequence). Here the CDR3 DNA reads TGTGCCAGCAGTAACACAGGGTCGTGGGGCACTGAAGCTTTCTTT. Residues: CASSNTGSWGTEAFF.

This clonotype was seen a single time. This rearrangement joins TRBV4-2 to TRBJ1-2; the D gene is possibly TRBD1 (5 bases). The CDR3 runs 15 residues. In germline, CDR1 is LGHNA, CDR2 YNFKEQ. Trimming stripped 4 bases from V and 4 bases from J, with 16 bases between. The CDR3 nucleotides are TGTGCCAGCAGCCCCCCCGCGGGGGTTGGCTATGGCTACACCTTC. Translated, it gives CASSPPAGVGYGYTF.